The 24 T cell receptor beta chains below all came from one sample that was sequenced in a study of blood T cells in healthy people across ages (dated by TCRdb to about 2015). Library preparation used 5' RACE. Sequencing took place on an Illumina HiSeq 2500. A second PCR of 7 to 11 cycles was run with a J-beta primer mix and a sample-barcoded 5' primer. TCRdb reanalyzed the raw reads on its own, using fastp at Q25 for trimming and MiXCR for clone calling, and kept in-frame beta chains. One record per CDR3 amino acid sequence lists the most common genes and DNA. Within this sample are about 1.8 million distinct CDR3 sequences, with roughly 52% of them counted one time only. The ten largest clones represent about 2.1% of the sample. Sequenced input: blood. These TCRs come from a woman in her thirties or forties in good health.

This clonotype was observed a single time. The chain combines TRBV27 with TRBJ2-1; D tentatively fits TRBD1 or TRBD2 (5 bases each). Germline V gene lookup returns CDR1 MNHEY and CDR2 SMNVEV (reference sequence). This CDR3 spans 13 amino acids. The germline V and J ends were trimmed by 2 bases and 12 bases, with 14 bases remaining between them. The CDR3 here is CASSLGTVTGQFF. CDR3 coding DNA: TGTGCCAGCAGTTTAGGGACGGTAACGGGGCAGTTCTTC.

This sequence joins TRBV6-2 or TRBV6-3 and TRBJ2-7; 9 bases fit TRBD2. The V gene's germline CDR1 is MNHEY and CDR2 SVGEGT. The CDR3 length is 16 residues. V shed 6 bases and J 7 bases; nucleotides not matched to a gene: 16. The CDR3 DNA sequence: TGTGCCAGCAGCCAAAACGTAGCGGGAGCCTACAATGAGCAGTACTTC. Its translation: CASSQNVAGAYNEQYF.

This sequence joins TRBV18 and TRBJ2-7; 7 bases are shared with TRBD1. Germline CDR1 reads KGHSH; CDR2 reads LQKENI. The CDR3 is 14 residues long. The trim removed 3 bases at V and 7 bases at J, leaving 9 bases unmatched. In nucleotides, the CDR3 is TGTGCCAGCTCACCGTTCACAGGGGTCGGGGAGCAGTACTTC. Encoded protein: CASSPFTGVGEQYF.

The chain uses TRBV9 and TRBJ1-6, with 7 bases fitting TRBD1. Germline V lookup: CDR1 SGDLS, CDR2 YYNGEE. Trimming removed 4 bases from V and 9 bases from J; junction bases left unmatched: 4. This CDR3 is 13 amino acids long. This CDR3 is CASSKGGASPLHF. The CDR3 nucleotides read TGTGCCAGCAGCAAAGGGGGCGCTTCACCCCTCCACTTT.

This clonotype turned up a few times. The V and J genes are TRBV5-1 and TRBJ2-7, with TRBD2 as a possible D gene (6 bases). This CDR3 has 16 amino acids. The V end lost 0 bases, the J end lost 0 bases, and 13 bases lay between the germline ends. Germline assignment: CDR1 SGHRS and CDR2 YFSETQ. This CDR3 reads CASSLAGGGHSYEQYF. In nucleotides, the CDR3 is TGCGCCAGCAGCTTGGCCGGAGGAGGGCACTCCTACGAGCAGTACTTC.

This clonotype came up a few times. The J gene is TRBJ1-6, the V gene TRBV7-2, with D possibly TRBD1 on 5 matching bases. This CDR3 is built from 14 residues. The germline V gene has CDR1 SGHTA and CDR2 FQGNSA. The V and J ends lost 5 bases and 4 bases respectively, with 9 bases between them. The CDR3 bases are TGTGCCAGCAGCCCAGGGATTTATAATTCACCCCTCCACTTT. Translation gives CASSPGIYNSPLHF.

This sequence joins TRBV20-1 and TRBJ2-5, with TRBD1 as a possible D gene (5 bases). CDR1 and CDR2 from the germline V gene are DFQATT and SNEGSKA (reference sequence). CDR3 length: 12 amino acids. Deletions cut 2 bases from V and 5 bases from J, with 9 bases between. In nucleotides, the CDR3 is TGCAGTGCTAGATGGGGCTCCGAGACCCAGTACTTC. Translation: CSARWGSETQYF.

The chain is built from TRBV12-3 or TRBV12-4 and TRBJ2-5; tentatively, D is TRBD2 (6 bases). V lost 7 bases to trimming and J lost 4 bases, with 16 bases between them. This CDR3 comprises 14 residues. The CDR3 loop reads CASTPAGTSETQYF. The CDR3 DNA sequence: TGTGCCAGCACCCCGGCCGGGACTTCAGAGACCCAGTACTTC.

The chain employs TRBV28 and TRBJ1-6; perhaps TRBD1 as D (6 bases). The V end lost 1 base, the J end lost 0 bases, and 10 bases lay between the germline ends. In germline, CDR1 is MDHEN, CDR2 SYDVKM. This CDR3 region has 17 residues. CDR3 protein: CASSLSQGRSYNSPLHF. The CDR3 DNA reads TGTGCCAGCAGTTTATCGCAGGGGCGCTCCTATAATTCACCCCTCCACTTT.

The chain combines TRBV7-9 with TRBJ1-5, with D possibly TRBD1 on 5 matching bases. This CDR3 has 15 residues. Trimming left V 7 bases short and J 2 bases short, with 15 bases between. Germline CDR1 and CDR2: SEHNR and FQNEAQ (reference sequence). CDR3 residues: CASTRGGSGNQPQHF. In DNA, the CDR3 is TGTGCCAGCACCCGGGGGGGAAGTGGCAATCAGCCCCAGCATTTT.

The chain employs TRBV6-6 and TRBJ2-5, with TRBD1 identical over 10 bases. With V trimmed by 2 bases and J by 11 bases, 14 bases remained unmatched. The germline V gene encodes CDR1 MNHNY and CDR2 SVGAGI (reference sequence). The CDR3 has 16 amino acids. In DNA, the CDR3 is TGTGCCAGCAGTTACAGCGGGACAGGGGTATATGGAGAGCAGTACTTC. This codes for CASSYSGTGVYGEQYF.

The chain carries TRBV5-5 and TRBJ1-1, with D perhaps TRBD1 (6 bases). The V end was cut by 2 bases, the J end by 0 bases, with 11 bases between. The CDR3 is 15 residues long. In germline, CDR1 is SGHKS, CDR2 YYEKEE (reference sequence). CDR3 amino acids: CASSFRGAMNTEAFF. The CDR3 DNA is TGTGCCAGCAGCTTTCGGGGGGCGATGAACACTGAAGCTTTCTTT.

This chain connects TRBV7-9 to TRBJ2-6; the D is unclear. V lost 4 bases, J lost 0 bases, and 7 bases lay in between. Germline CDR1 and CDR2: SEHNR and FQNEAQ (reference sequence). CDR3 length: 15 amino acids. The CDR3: CASSCSSSGANVLTF. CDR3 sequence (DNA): TGTGCCAGCAGCTGCTCCAGCTCTGGGGCCAACGTCCTGACTTTC.

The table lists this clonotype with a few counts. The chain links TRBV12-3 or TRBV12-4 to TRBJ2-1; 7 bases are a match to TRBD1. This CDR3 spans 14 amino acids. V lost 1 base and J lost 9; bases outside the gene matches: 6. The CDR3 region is CASSLGQGVSEQFF. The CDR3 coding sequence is TGTGCCAGCAGTTTAGGGCAGGGGGTGAGTGAGCAGTTCTTC.

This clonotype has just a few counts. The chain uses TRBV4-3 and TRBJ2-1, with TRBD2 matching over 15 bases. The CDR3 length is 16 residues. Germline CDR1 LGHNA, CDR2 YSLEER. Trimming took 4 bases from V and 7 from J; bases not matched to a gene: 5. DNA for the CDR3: TGCGCCAGCAGCCCCGGACTAGCGGGGGGGTGGAATGAGCAGTTCTTC. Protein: CASSPGLAGGWNEQFF.

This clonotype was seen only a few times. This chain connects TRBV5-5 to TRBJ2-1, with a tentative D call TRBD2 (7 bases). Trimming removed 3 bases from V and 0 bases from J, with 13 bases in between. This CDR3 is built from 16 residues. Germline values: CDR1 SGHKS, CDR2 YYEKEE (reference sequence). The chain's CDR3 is CASSCQAGASYNEQFF. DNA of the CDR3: TGTGCCAGCAGCTGCCAGGCGGGGGCCTCCTACAATGAGCAGTTCTTC.

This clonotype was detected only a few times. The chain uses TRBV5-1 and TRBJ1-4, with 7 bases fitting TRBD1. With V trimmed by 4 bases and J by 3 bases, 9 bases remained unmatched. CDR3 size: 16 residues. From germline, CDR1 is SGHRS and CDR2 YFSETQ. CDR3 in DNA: TGCGCCAGCAGCCCAACGCCGGGACAGTCTAATGAAAAACTGTTTTTT. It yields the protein CASSPTPGQSNEKLFF.

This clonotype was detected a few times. The CDR3 protein is CAKAQGAVETQYF. The CDR3, as DNA: TGTGCCAAGGCACAGGGGGCGGTGGAGACCCAGTACTTC. The chain has TRBV7-9 and TRBJ2-5, with 9 bases fitting TRBD1. The CDR3 is 13 amino acids. Germline loops: CDR1 SEHNR, CDR2 FQNEAQ (reference sequence). The trim removed 10 bases at V and 5 bases at J, leaving 8 bases unmatched.

The CDR3 region is CATGAGTSYEQYF. Here the CDR3 DNA reads TGTGCCACCGGGGCCGGGACCTCCTACGAGCAGTACTTC. The J gene is TRBJ2-7, the V gene TRBV6-6; possibly TRBD1 or TRBD2 for D (5 bases each). Trimming pared 10 bases from V and 0 bases from J, leaving 13 bases between. CDR3 length: 13 residues. From germline, CDR1 is MNHNY and CDR2 SVGAGI (reference sequence).

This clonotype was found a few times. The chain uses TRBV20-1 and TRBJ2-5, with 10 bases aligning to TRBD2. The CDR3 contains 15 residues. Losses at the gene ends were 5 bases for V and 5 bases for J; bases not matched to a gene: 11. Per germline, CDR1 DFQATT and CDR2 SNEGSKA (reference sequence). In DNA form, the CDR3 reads TGCAGTGCTCCTGATCGTAGCGGGGGGAGTGAGACCCAGTACTTC. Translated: CSAPDRSGGSETQYF.

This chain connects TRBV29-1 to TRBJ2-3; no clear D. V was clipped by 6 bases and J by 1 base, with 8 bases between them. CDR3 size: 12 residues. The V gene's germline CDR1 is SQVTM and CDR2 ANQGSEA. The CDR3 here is CSVATGTDTQYF. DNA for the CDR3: TGCAGCGTCGCTACAGGCACAGATACGCAGTATTTT.

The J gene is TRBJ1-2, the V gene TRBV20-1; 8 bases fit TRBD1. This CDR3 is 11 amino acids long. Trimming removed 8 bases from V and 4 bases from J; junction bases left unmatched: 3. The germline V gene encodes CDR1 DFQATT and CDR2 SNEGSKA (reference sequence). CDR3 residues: CSSQGAYGYTF. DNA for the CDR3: TGCAGTTCCCAGGGGGCCTATGGCTACACCTTC.

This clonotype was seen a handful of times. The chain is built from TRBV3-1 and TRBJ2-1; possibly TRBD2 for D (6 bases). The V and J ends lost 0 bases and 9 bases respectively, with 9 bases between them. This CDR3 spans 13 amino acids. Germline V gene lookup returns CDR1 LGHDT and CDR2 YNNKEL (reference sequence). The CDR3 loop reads CASSQDRGSEQFF. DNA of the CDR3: TGTGCCAGCAGCCAAGATCGGGGGAGTGAGCAGTTCTTC.

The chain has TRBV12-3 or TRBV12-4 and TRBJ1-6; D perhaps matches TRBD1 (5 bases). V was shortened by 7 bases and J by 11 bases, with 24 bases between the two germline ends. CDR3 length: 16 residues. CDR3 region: CASTPDGDLSWPPLHF. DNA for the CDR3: TGTGCCAGCACCCCGGACGGGGACCTGTCTTGGCCACCCCTCCACTTT.